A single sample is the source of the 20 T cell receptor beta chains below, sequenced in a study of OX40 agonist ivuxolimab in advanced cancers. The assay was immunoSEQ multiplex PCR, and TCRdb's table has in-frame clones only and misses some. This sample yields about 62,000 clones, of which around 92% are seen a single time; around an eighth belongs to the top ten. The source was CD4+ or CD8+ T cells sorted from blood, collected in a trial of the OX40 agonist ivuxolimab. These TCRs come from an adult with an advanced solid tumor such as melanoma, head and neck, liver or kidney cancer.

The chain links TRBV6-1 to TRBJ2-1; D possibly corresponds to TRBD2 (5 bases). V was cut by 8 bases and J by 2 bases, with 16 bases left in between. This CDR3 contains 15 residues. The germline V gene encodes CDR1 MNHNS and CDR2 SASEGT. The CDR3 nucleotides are TGTGCCAGCGAAGAGTTCCGAGGGACCTACAATGAGCAGTTCTTC. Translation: CASEEFRGTYNEQFF.

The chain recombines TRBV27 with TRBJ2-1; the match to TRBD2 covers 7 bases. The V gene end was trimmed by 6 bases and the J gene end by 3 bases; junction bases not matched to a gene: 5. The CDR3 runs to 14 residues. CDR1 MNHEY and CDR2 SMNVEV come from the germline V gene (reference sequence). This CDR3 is CASRPAGSYNEQFF. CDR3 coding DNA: TGTGCCAGCAGACCAGCGGGAAGCTACAATGAGCAGTTCTTC.

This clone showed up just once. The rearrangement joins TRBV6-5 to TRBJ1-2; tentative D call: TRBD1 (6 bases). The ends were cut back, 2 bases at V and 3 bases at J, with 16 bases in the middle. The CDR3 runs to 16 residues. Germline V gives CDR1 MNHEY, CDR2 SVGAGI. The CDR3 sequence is CASSYLYREDDYGYTF. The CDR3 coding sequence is TGTGCCAGCAGTTACCTATACAGGGAGGATGACTATGGCTACACCTTC.

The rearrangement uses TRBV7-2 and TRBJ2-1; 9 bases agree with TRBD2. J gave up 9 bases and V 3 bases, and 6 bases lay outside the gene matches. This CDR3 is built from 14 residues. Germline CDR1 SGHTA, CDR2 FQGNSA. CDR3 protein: CASSLGLAGIEQFF. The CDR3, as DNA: TGTGCCAGCAGCTTGGGGCTAGCGGGAATTGAGCAGTTCTTC.

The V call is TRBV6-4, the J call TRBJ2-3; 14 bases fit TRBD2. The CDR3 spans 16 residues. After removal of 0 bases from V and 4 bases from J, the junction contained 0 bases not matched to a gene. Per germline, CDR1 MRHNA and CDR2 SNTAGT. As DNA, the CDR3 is TGTGCCAGCAGTGACTCGACTAGCGGGGGGGCAGATACGCAGTATTTT. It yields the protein CASSDSTSGGADTQYF.

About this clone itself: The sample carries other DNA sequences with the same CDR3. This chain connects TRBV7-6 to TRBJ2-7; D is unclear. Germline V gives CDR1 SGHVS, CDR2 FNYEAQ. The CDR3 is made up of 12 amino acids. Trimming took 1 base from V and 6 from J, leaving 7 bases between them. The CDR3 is CASSLGGGEQYF. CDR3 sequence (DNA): TGTGCCAGCAGCTTAGGTGGTGGCGAGCAGTACTTC.

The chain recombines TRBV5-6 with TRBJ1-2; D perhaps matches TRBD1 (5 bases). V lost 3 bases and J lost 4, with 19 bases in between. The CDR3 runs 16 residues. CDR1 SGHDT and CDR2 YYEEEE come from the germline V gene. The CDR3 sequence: CASSYGTSPGGYGYTF. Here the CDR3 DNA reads TGTGCCAGCAGCTATGGGACCTCCCCGGGCGGCTATGGCTACACCTTC.

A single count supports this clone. CDR3 in amino acids: CAWSGTRGLEQYF. CDR3 coding DNA: TGTGCCTGGAGTGGGACTAGGGGGCTCGAGCAGTACTTC. V and J are TRBV30 and TRBJ2-7; D might be TRBD1 or TRBD2, each matching 7 bases. The CDR3 length is 13 residues. Germline lookup yields CDR1 GTSNPN and CDR2 SVGIG (reference sequence). Trimming stripped 1 base from V and 6 bases from J, with 13 bases between.

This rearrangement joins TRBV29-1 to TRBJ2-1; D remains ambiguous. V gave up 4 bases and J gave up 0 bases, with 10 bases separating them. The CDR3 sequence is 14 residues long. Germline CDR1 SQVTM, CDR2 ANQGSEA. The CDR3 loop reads CSVGGGVSYNEQFF. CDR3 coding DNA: TGCAGCGTTGGCGGCGGAGTCTCCTACAATGAGCAGTTCTTC.

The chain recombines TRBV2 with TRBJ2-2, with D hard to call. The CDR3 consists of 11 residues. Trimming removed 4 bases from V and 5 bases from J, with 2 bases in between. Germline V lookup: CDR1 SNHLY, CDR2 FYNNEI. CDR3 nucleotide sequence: TGTGCCAGCAGTGTAACCGGGGAGCTGTTTTTT. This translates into CASSVTGELFF.

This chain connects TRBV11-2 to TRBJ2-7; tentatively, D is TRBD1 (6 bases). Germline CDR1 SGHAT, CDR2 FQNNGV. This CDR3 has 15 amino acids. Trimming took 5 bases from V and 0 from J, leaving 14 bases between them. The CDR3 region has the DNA TGTGCCAGCAGCGACAGGCGAAATATCTCCTACGAGCAGTACTTC. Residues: CASSDRRNISYEQYF.

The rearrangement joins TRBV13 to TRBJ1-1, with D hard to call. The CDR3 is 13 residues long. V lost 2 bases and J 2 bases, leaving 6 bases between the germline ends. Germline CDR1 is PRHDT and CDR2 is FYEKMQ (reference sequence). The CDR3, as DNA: TGTGCCAGCAGCTTATCAGGAAACACTGAAGCTTTCTTT. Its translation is CASSLSGNTEAFF.

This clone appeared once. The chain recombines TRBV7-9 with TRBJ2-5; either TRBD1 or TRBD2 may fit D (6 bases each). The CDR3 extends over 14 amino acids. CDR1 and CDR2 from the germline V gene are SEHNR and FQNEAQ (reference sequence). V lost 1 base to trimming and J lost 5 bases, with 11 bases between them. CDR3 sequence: CASSLEGGGETQYF. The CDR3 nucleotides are TGTGCCAGCAGCTTAGAGGGGGGCGGGGAGACCCAGTACTTC.

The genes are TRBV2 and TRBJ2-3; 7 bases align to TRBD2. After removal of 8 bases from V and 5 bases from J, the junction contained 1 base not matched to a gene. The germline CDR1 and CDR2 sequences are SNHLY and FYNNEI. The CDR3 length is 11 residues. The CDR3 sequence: CASWEGDTQYF. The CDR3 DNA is TGTGCCAGCTGGGAGGGAGATACGCAGTATTTT.

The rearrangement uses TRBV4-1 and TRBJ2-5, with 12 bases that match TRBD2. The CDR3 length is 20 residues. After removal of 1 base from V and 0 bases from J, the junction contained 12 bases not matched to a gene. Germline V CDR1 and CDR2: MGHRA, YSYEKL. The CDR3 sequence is CASSQVPTSGGNSYQETQYF. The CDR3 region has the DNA TGCGCCAGCAGCCAAGTCCCAACTAGCGGGGGGAATTCATACCAAGAGACCCAGTACTTC.

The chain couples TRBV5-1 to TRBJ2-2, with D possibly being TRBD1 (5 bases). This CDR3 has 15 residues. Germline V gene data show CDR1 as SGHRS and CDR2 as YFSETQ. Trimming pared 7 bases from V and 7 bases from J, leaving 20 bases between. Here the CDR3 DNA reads TGCGCCAGCTCGTCAACCCCCGACAGAAGCGGGGAGCTGTTTTTT. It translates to CASSSTPDRSGELFF.

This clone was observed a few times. CDR3 in DNA: TGTGCCAGCAGTTACGGGACTGAAGCTTTCTTT. It codes for CASSYGTEAFF. The genes are TRBV27 and TRBJ1-1; D not certain. CDR1 MNHEY and CDR2 SMNVEV come from the germline V gene (reference sequence). The CDR3 runs to 11 residues. V dropped 4 bases and J dropped 5 bases, with 5 bases sitting between them.

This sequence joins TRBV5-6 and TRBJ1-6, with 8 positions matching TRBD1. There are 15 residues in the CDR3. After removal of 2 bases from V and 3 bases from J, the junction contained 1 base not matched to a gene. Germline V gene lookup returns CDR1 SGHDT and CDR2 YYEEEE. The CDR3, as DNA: TGTGCCAGCAGCTTTGGGACAGGCTATAATTCACCCCTCCACTTT. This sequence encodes CASSFGTGYNSPLHF.

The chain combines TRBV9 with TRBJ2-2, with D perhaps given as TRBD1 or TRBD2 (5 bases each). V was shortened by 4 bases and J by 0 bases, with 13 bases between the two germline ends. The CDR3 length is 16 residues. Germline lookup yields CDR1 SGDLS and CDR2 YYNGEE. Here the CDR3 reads CASSPPRGANTGELFF. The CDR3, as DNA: TGTGCCAGCAGCCCTCCTCGGGGCGCGAACACCGGGGAGCTGTTTTTT.

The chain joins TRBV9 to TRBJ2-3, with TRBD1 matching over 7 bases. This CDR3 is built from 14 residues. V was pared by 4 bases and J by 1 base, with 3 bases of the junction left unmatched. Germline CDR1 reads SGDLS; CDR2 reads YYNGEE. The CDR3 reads CASSIGTGTDTQYF. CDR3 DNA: TGTGCCAGCAGCATCGGGACAGGCACAGATACGCAGTATTTT.